Listed below are T cell receptor beta chains from one sample, sequenced in a study of OX40 agonist ivuxolimab in advanced cancers. Data came from immunoSEQ multiplex PCR; TCRdb stores just in-frame clones and leaves some out. The sample has 70,000 to 90,000 clones, roughly nine tenths seen once. Sequences were derived from CD4+ or CD8+ T cells sorted from blood, sampled in a trial of the OX40 agonist ivuxolimab. The receptors shown here come from an adult with an advanced solid tumor such as melanoma, head and neck, liver or kidney cancer. CDR3s include the opening cysteine and the closing phenylalanine or tryptophan. Fields, in order: clone size, D gene, CDR3 length, V gene, J gene, CDR3 DNA, CDR3 protein. The D gene is left open where the match is weak. Clone size is given for some rows only: seen once, a few or many times, or a class if the clone is expanded.

size: .
D: .
length: 14
V: TRBV7-2
J: TRBJ2-5
DNA: TGTGCCAGCAGACGAGATGCAGGGGCGGAGACCCAGTACTTC
CDR3: CASRRDAGAETQYF

size: .
D: TRBD1
length: 14
V: TRBV18
J: TRBJ1-2
DNA: TGTGCCAGCTCACCAACAGACAGGGGGTCAGGCTACACCTTC
CDR3: CASSPTDRGSGYTF

size: .
D: .
length: 15
V: TRBV27
J: TRBJ2-3
DNA: TGTGCCAGCAGTTCGCCGAGGGGCTCCACAGATACGCAGTATTTT
CDR3: CASSSPRGSTDTQYF

size: .
D: .
length: 16
V: TRBV7-8
J: TRBJ1-6
DNA: TGTGCCAGCAGCTCCTACCGGGTCCTAGGCCGTTCACCCCTCCACTTT
CDR3: CASSSYRVLGRSPLHF

size: .
D: TRBD1
length: 14
V: TRBV6-1
J: TRBJ1-3
DNA: TGTGCCAGCAGTTTCGACAGGGGTGGAAACACCATATATTTT
CDR3: CASSFDRGGNTIYF

size: .
D: .
length: 15
V: TRBV28
J: TRBJ2-2
DNA: TGTGCCAGCAGTTTAGAAGGACCAGGCACCGGGGAGCTGTTTTTT
CDR3: CASSLEGPGTGELFF

size: few
D: .
length: 14
V: TRBV27
J: TRBJ1-2
DNA: TGTGCCAGCAGTTCCGGGCCGGTCAACTATGGCTACACCTTC
CDR3: CASSSGPVNYGYTF

size: once
D: .
length: 15
V: TRBV2
J: TRBJ1-4
DNA: TGTGCCAGCAAGTTCACGTATGCAACTAATGAAAAACTGTTTTTT
CDR3: CASKFTYATNEKLFF

size: .
D: TRBD1
length: 15
V: TRBV9
J: TRBJ2-1
DNA: TGTGCCAGCAGCTCGGGACAGGGGGCCTACAATGAGCAGTTCTTC
CDR3: CASSSGQGAYNEQFF

size: few
D: TRBD2
length: 16
V: TRBV19
J: TRBJ2-2
DNA: TGTGCCAGTAGTATAGTCGGGAGGGCGAACACCGGGGAGCTGTTTTTT
CDR3: CASSIVGRANTGELFF

size: .
D: TRBD2
length: 14
V: TRBV5-4
J: TRBJ2-7
DNA: TGTGCCAGCAGCGACGGGACTAGCCCTTACGAGCAGTACTTC
CDR3: CASSDGTSPYEQYF

size: .
D: TRBD2
length: 13
V: TRBV19
J: TRBJ2-4
DNA: TGTGCCAGTGCGGGAGGGGGGTTAGACATTCAGTACTTC
CDR3: CASAGGGLDIQYF

size: once
D: .
length: 11
V: TRBV2
J: TRBJ1-3
DNA: TGTGCCAGCAATTCTGGAAACACCATATATTTT
CDR3: CASNSGNTIYF

size: .
D: .
length: 18
V: TRBV5-1
J: TRBJ2-2
DNA: TGCGCCAGCAGCGGACGACGGAGCGGACAGGATGCGGGAGGGGAGCTGTTTTTT
CDR3: CASSGRRSGQDAGGELFF

size: .
D: TRBD2
length: 16
V: TRBV2
J: TRBJ2-7
DNA: TGTGCCAGCAGTCTTCAATTACTAGCGGGAGACTACGAGCAGTACTTC
CDR3: CASSLQLLAGDYEQYF

size: .
D: .
length: 13
V: TRBV14
J: TRBJ2-1
DNA: TGTGCCAGCAGCCGGACAGTCTACAATGAGCAGTTCTTC
CDR3: CASSRTVYNEQFF

size: .
D: .
length: 16
V: TRBV5-6
J: TRBJ2-3
DNA: TGTGCCAGCAGCTTAACTGTCGGCGGATTTCTAGATACGCAGTATTTT
CDR3: CASSLTVGGFLDTQYF

size: .
D: .
length: 14
V: TRBV18
J: TRBJ2-7
DNA: TGTGCCAGCTCACCAATGACAGAAATCTACGAGCAGTACTTC
CDR3: CASSPMTEIYEQYF

size: .
D: .
length: 16
V: TRBV14
J: TRBJ2-3
DNA: TGTGCCAGCAGCCCGGCGGTCGCGGGGCCCTCAGATACGCAGTATTTT
CDR3: CASSPAVAGPSDTQYF

size: .
D: .
length: 16
V: TRBV18
J: TRBJ1-4
DNA: TGTGCCAGCTCACTTGGGGCCGACGCAACTAATGAAAAACTGTTTTTT
CDR3: CASSLGADATNEKLFF

size: .
D: .
length: 15
V: TRBV7-2
J: TRBJ1-1
DNA: TGTGCCAGCAGCTTAGGGCAGCTATCTTCCACTGAAGCTTTCTTT
CDR3: CASSLGQLSSTEAFF

size: .
D: TRBD2
length: 15
V: TRBV6-4
J: TRBJ2-1
DNA: TGTGCCAGCAGTGCCCTAGCGGGTAGCCGCGATGAGCAGTTCTTC
CDR3: CASSALAGSRDEQFF

size: .
D: .
length: 14
V: TRBV7-9
J: TRBJ1-6
DNA: TGTGCCAGCAGCTTAGCATCAGTGAATTCACCCCTCCACTTT
CDR3: CASSLASVNSPLHF

size: .
D: .
length: 12
V: TRBV19
J: TRBJ1-2
DNA: TGTGCCAGTAGTGACAAAGGGTATGGCTACACCTTC
CDR3: CASSDKGYGYTF

size: .
D: TRBD1
length: 16
V: TRBV5-1
J: TRBJ2-5
DNA: TGCGCCAGCAGCATCGGACAGGGGGCTATCCAAGAGACCCAGTACTTC
CDR3: CASSIGQGAIQETQYF